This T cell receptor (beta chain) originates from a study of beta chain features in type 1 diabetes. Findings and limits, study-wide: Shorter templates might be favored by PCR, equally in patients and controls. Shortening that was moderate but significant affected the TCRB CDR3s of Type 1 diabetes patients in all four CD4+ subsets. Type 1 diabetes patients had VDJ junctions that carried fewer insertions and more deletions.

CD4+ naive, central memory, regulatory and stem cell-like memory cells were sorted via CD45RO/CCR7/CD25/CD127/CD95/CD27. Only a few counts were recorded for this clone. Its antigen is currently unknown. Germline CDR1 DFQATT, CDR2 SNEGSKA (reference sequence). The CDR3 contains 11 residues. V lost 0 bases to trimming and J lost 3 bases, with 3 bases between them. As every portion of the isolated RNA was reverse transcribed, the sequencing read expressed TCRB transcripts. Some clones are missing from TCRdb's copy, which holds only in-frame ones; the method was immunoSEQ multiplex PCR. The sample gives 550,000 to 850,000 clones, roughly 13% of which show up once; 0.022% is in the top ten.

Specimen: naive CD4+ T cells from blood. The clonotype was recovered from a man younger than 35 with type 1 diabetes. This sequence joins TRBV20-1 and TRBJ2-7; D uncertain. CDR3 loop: CSARDGYEQYF. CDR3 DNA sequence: TGCAGTGCTAGAGATGGCTACGAGCAGTACTTC.